Shown below are 25 T cell receptor beta chains from a single sample sequenced in a study of blood T cell repertoires in COVID-19. Measured with immunoSEQ multiplex PCR; TCRdb has only the in-frame clones, and not every one. Of roughly 200,000 clones listed, approximately 86% were seen once; the top ten hold around 4%. The sequencing input was PBMCs or T cells enriched from blood (not recorded which). These TCRs come from a woman aged 25-40 years who had been exposed to COVID-19.

The rearrangement joins TRBV30 to TRBJ2-1, with a possible D match to TRBD1 (5 bases). V lost 1 base and J 0 bases, leaving 10 bases between the germline ends. CDR1 and CDR2 from the germline V gene are GTSNPN and SVGIG (reference sequence). The CDR3 is made up of 15 amino acids. The CDR3 here is CAWSGGDSSYNEQFF. DNA for the CDR3: TGTGCCTGGAGTGGAGGAGACAGCTCCTACAATGAGCAGTTCTTC.

The table lists this clone with a count of one. The chain uses TRBV6-4 and TRBJ1-5; 7 bases map to TRBD1. V dropped 6 bases and J dropped 0; count of bases not matched to a gene: 8. This CDR3 is built from 16 residues. Germline CDR1 reads MRHNA; CDR2 reads SNTAGT. This CDR3 reads CASREPDRDSNQPQHF. The CDR3 DNA reads as TGTGCCAGCAGGGAACCTGACAGGGATAGCAATCAGCCCCAGCATTTT.

The genes are TRBV7-8 and TRBJ1-1; 9 positions match TRBD1. CDR1 SGHVS and CDR2 FQNEAQ come from the germline V gene. The CDR3 loop spans 16 amino acids. V shed 4 bases and J 2 bases; nucleotides not matched to a gene: 8. The CDR3 loop reads CASSYGTGTINTEAFF. CDR3 sequence (DNA): TGTGCCAGCAGCTACGGGACAGGGACGATTAACACTGAAGCTTTCTTT.

The rearrangement uses TRBV6-5 and TRBJ1-6; perhaps TRBD1 as D (5 bases). V was cut by 8 bases and J by 11 bases, with 19 bases left in between. Germline V CDR1 and CDR2: MNHEY, SVGAGI. The CDR3 runs 14 residues. The CDR3 sequence is CASGEVGRFPPLHF. The CDR3 region has the DNA TGTGCCAGCGGGGAGGTGGGACGGTTTCCACCCCTCCACTTT.

This chain links TRBV15 with TRBJ2-3; 12 bases are shared with TRBD1. Germline CDR1 LNHNV, CDR2 YYDKDF (reference sequence). The CDR3 covers 15 residues. V shed 4 bases and J 4 bases; nucleotides not matched to a gene: 3. The CDR3 nucleotides are TGTGCCACCAGCAAGGGACAGGGGGCTGCAGATACGCAGTATTTT. Encoded protein: CATSKGQGAADTQYF.

The chain links TRBV19 to TRBJ2-7, with 9 bases fitting TRBD1. Germline loops: CDR1 LNHDA, CDR2 SQIVND (reference sequence). J gave up 3 bases and V 6 bases, and 3 bases lay outside the gene matches. The CDR3 sequence is 13 residues long. The CDR3 bases are TGTGCCAGTAGACCGACAGGGGGCTACGAGCAGTACTTC. Translation: CASRPTGGYEQYF. The entire variable domain, with the rest obtained from reference TRBV19 and TRBJ2-7, is as follows: DGGITQSPKYLFRKEGQNVTLSCEQNLNHDAMYWYRQDPGQGLRLIYYSQIVNDFQKGDIAEGYSVSREKKESFPLTVTSAQKNPTAFYLCASRPTGGYEQYFGPGTRLTVT.

The J gene is TRBJ2-7, the V gene TRBV11-3; TRBD2 agrees at 10 bases. CDR1 is SGHNT, CDR2 YENEEA, per germline. The CDR3 runs 16 residues. V was pared by 4 bases and J by 4 bases, with 10 bases of the junction left unmatched. The CDR3 nucleotides are TGTGCCAGCAGCTCCAAAGCGGGGGGGCTTCCGTACGAGCAGTACTTC. Protein: CASSSKAGGLPYEQYF.

There are a few counts of this clone. V gene TRBV7-9 combines with J gene TRBJ1-2; D might be TRBD1 (5 bases). The V and J ends lost 1 base and 6 bases respectively, with 12 bases between them. The germline V gene has CDR1 SEHNR and CDR2 FQNEAQ (reference sequence). The CDR3 covers 14 residues. CDR3 in amino acids: CASSLGPQENGYTF. Written as DNA, the CDR3 is TGTGCCAGCAGCTTAGGTCCACAGGAGAATGGCTACACCTTC. Based on the CDR3 plus reference TRBV7-9 and TRBJ1-2, the full variable domain is DTGVSQNPRHKITKRGQNVTFRCDPISEHNRLYWYRQTLGQGPEFLTYFQNEAQLEKSRLLSDRFSAERPKGSFSTLEIQRTEQGDSAMYLCASSLGPQENGYTFGSGTRLTVV.

The chain joins TRBV15 to TRBJ1-5; 8 bases map to TRBD1. CDR3 size: 15 residues. In germline, CDR1 is LNHNV, CDR2 YYDKDF (reference sequence). The junction had 12 bases not matched to a gene; V was cut back by 3 bases and J by 11 bases. The CDR3 bases are TGTGCCACCAGCAGCCATGACAGGGGTAATGGAGCCCAGCATTTT. Translating gives CATSSHDRGNGAQHF.

This chain uses TRBV5-1 with TRBJ1-2; D is unresolved. Germline CDR1 is SGHRS and CDR2 is YFSETQ. CDR3 length equals 13 residues. The V gene lost 1 base and the J gene lost 3 bases, with 7 bases spanning the gap. The CDR3 DNA reads TGCGCCAGCAGCTTGATCCAGGACTATGGCTACACCTTC. Translating it yields CASSLIQDYGYTF.

This rearrangement joins TRBV11-2 to TRBJ1-4, with 8 bases lining up with TRBD1. With V trimmed by 3 bases and J by 8 bases, 5 bases remained unmatched. CDR3 length: 14 amino acids. From germline, CDR1 is SGHAT and CDR2 FQNNGV. The CDR3, as DNA: TGTGCCAGCAGCTTCGGACAGGGCCCGGAAAAACTGTTTTTT. This translates into CASSFGQGPEKLFF.

The chain employs TRBV14 and TRBJ1-2; a weak D match, TRBD1 (6 bases). The CDR3 length is 15 residues. CDR1 is SGHDN and CDR2 is FVKESK in the germline V gene. V shed 1 base and J shed 7 bases, with 16 bases lying between them. For the CDR3, the DNA is TGTGCCAGCAGCCAAGGACAGGTCGGGTTGGGTGGCTACACCTTC. Translating it yields CASSQGQVGLGGYTF.

This rearrangement joins TRBV27 to TRBJ1-2; D is unclear. With 6 bases removed from V and 3 bases from J, the gap between germline ends came to 11 bases. The CDR3 runs to 13 residues. Germline-derived CDR1 and CDR2 are MNHEY and SMNVEV (reference sequence). The CDR3 DNA follows: TGTGCCAGCAGCCCGTTGGGCCACTATGGCTACACCTTC. It codes for CASSPLGHYGYTF.

This chain uses TRBV5-6 with TRBJ1-1; 9 bases align to TRBD1. The CDR3 has 15 amino acids. The trim removed 3 bases at V and 0 bases at J, leaving 3 bases unmatched. In germline, CDR1 is SGHDT, CDR2 YYEEEE. CDR3 DNA: TGTGCCAGCAGCTGGGGGACAGGGCTGAACACTGAAGCTTTCTTT. Its translation is CASSWGTGLNTEAFF. Variable domain in full (rest from reference TRBV5-6 and TRBJ1-1): DAGVTQSPTHLIKTRGQQVTLRCSPKSGHDTVSWYQQALGQGPQFIFQYYEEEERQRGNFPDRFSGHQFPNYSSELNVNALLLGDSALYLCASSWGTGLNTEAFFGQGTRLTVV.

The chain links TRBV3-1 (or the pseudogene TRBV3-2) to TRBJ2-3; maybe TRBD2 (5 bases). This CDR3 spans 14 amino acids. Trimming took off 2 bases at V and 5 bases at J, with 11 bases between the two ends. Germline CDR1 is LGHDT and CDR2 is YNNKEL (reference sequence). This CDR3 reads CASSQRGFGDTQYF. The DNA for the CDR3 is TGTGCCAGCAGCCAACGAGGGTTCGGAGATACGCAGTATTTT.

This chain links TRBV29-1 with TRBJ2-6, with 8 bases aligning to TRBD1. This CDR3 has 15 amino acids. J lost 2 bases, V lost 5 bases, and 5 bases had no gene match. CDR1 and CDR2 from the germline V gene are SQVTM and ANQGSEA. Written as DNA, the CDR3 is TGCAGCGTTACGGACAGGGAAGCTGGGGCCAACGTCCTGACTTTC. This translates into CSVTDREAGANVLTF.

The chain links TRBV9 to TRBJ1-2, with D unclear. This CDR3 is built from 14 residues. V lost 0 bases and J lost 7, with 13 bases in between. Germline assignment: CDR1 SGDLS and CDR2 YYNGEE. DNA for the CDR3: TGTGCCAGCAGCGTAGGCCAGTCTCAAGTTGGCTACACCTTC. This sequence encodes CASSVGQSQVGYTF.

This clone was counted between two and nine times. This chain uses TRBV3-1 (or the pseudogene TRBV3-2) with TRBJ1-2; no firm D call. CDR1 is LGHDT and CDR2 is YNNKEL in the germline V gene (reference sequence). V shed 1 base and J shed 3 bases, with 9 bases lying between them. This CDR3 has 14 residues. The CDR3 reads CASSQGRADYGYTF. The DNA for the CDR3 is TGTGCCAGCAGCCAAGGGAGGGCAGACTATGGCTACACCTTC.

This clone appeared a few times. V usage is TRBV2 and J usage is TRBJ1-1; D uncertain. CDR1 is SNHLY and CDR2 is FYNNEI in the germline V gene. This CDR3 has 12 residues. Trimming removed 5 bases at V and 4 bases at J, with 8 bases between. The CDR3 nucleotides are TGTGCCAGCAGTCGCGGAATCACTGAAGCTTTCTTT. Translation: CASSRGITEAFF.

The chain links TRBV2 to TRBJ1-1, with TRBD1 as a possible D gene (5 bases). Trimming shortened V by 10 bases and J by 3 bases, and 9 bases separated the two germline ends. This CDR3 contains 11 residues. The germline V gene has CDR1 SNHLY and CDR2 FYNNEI. The CDR3 region is CATAGDTEAFF. The CDR3, as DNA: TGTGCCACCGCGGGGGACACTGAAGCTTTCTTT.

The V call is TRBV11-3, the J call TRBJ1-3; possibly TRBD1 for D (6 bases). The CDR3 is 17 residues long. The V and J ends lost 8 bases and 0 bases respectively, with 20 bases between them. Per the germline V gene, CDR1 is SGHNT and CDR2 is YENEEA. The CDR3 reads CASSNSAQGPSGNTIYF. CDR3 sequence (DNA): TGTGCCAGCTCAAACTCTGCACAGGGTCCCTCTGGAAACACCATATATTTT.

The chain recombines TRBV2 with TRBJ2-1; D possibly corresponds to TRBD2 (6 bases). Trimming pared 6 bases from V and 10 bases from J, leaving 16 bases between. CDR1 and CDR2 (germline): SNHLY, FYNNEI. The CDR3 runs 13 residues. The CDR3 DNA reads TGTGCCAGCAGCCGGGACTGGACGGGGGAGCAGTTCTTC. This translates into CASSRDWTGEQFF. Using reference TRBV2 and TRBJ2-1 for the parts outside the CDR3, the full variable domain is EPEVTQTPSHQVTQMGQEVILRCVPISNHLYFYWYRQILGQKVEFLVSFYNNEISEKSEIFDDQFSVERPDGSNFTLKIRSTKLEDSAMYFCASSRDWTGEQFFGPGTRLTVL.

This chain's CDR3 is CASTPGQGAYTDTQYF. CDR3 DNA sequence: TGCGCCAGCACCCCGGGACAGGGGGCCTACACAGATACGCAGTATTTT. The chain employs TRBV5-1 and TRBJ2-3; the match to TRBD1 covers 12 bases. Unmatched junction bases numbered 7, after V lost 6 bases and J lost 2 bases. Germline CDR1 SGHRS, CDR2 YFSETQ. The CDR3 covers 16 residues.

The genes are TRBV7-6 and TRBJ2-7, with 13 bases lining up with TRBD2. The CDR3 extends over 15 amino acids. Trimming at V came to 3 bases and at J to 6 bases, leaving 5 bases not matched to a gene. Germline lookup yields CDR1 SGHVS and CDR2 FNYEAQ. The CDR3 region has the DNA TGTGCCAGCAGCTTGACTAGCGGGGGGATTGGCGAGCAGTACTTC. Its protein is CASSLTSGGIGEQYF.

The chain recombines TRBV5-1 with TRBJ2-2; maybe TRBD1 (6 bases). Per germline, CDR1 SGHRS and CDR2 YFSETQ. The CDR3 extends over 18 amino acids. V was clipped by 1 base and J by 0 bases, with 16 bases between them. Here the CDR3 DNA reads TGCGCCAGCAGCTTGTCCGGGACACCGTTCGCGAACACCGGGGAGCTGTTTTTT. It is translated as CASSLSGTPFANTGELFF.